The T cell receptor beta chain described here comes from a study of T-cell reconstitution after alpha-beta-depleted transplantation in children. General study points: The study traced high day-60 TCRbeta diversity in some patients to surviving recipient T cells and thymic progenitors. When one year had passed after transplant, most T-cell counts and diversity came from newly produced T cells. Reportedly, roughly two months post-transplant, alpha-beta T cells arose from several hundred expanded graft clones.

Unmatched junction bases numbered 10, after V lost 3 bases and J lost 3 bases. Germline CDR1 reads SGHKS; CDR2 reads YYEKEE (reference sequence). The CDR3 totals 18 residues. Preparation of the TCRbeta library involved a method that used unique molecular identifiers. One entry per CDR3 protein, called by TCRdb with MiXCR from the PCR reads. This sample has roughly 100,000 distinct CDR3 sequences; 7% to 8% occur once, and the top ten carry around 17%. For this clonotype: Its target is not known.

The genes are TRBV5-5 and TRBJ2-1; 12 bases are a match to TRBD2. Here the sequenced sample was PBMCs, taken before TCRalphabeta/CD19-depleted stem cell transplant. This TCR was sampled from a boy aged 2 to 9 with acute lymphoblastic leukemia, due to receive a stem cell transplant. The CDR3 sequence is CASSWGPLAGGLYNEQFF. Here the CDR3 DNA reads TGTGCCAGCAGCTGGGGACCACTAGCGGGGGGACTCTACAATGAGCAGTTCTTC. Supplemented by reference TRBV5-5 and TRBJ2-1, the full variable domain reads DAGVTQSPTHLIKTRGQQVTLRCSPISGHKSVSWYQQVLGQGPQFIFQYYEKEERGRGNFPDRFSARQFPNYSSELNVNALLLGDSALYLCASSWGPLAGGLYNEQFFGPGTRLTVL.